Reported below is one TCR beta chain. The germline gene is not matched at one end of the junction; a read error may be the cause. Time point reported: newly diagnosed GD, antithyroid drugs for less than 3 months. Extracted RNA from PBMCs served as the source of the TCR library. The authors built TCR beta libraries using iRepertoire HTBI primers and Arm-PCR of CDR3 regions. MiXCR, applied by TCRdb to the multiplex PCR reads, yields one record per CDR3 protein. The table lists fewer than 650,000 distinct CDR3 sequences, 16% of them singletons, with around 13% in the top ten. This sample was included in a study of regulatory T cells in long-lasting Graves disease. This same sample was also taken into another study, of T cells in Graves' hyperthyroidism and ophthalmopathy.

This receptor was identified in a man in his late teens or twenties with Graves disease. The input for sequencing was peripheral blood mononuclear cells (PBMCs), taken at new diagnosis, from a patient treated with antithyroid drugs.

CDR3 amino acids: CASSLGSGQPNGQFF. CDR3 sequence (DNA): TGTGCCAGCAGTTTAGGGAGTGGGCAGCCCAATGGGCAGTTCTTC. The chain joins TRBV12-3 or TRBV12-4 to TRBJ2-1; D not certain. The CDR3 runs 15 residues.